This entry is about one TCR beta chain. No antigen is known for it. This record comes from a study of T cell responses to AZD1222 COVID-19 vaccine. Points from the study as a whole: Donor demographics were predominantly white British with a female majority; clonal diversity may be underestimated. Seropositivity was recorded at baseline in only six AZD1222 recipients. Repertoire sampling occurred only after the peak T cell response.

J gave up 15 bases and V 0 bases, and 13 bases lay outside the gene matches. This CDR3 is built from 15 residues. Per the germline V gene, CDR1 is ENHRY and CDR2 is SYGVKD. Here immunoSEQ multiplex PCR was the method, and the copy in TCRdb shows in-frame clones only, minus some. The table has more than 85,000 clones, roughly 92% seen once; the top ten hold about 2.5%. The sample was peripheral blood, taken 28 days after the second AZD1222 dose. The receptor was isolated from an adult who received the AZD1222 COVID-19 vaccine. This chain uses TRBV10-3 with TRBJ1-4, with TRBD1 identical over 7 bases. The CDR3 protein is CAISESRGGRGELFF. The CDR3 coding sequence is TGTGCCATCAGTGAGTCCAGAGGGGGCCGGGGCGAGTTGTTTTTT.